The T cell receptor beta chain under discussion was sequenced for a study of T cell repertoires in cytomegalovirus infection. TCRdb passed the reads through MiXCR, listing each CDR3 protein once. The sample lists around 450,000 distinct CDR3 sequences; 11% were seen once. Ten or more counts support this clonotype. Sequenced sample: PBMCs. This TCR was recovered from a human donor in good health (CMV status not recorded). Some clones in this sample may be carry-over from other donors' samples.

Written as DNA, the CDR3 is TGTGCCAGCAGCATCGACTACGAGCAGTACTTC. It specifies CASSIDYEQYF. The chain is built from TRBV5-6 and TRBJ2-7; D ambiguous. This CDR3 is built from 11 residues. Germline values: CDR1 SGHDT, CDR2 YYEEEE. V lost 4 bases and J 3 bases, leaving 5 bases between the germline ends.